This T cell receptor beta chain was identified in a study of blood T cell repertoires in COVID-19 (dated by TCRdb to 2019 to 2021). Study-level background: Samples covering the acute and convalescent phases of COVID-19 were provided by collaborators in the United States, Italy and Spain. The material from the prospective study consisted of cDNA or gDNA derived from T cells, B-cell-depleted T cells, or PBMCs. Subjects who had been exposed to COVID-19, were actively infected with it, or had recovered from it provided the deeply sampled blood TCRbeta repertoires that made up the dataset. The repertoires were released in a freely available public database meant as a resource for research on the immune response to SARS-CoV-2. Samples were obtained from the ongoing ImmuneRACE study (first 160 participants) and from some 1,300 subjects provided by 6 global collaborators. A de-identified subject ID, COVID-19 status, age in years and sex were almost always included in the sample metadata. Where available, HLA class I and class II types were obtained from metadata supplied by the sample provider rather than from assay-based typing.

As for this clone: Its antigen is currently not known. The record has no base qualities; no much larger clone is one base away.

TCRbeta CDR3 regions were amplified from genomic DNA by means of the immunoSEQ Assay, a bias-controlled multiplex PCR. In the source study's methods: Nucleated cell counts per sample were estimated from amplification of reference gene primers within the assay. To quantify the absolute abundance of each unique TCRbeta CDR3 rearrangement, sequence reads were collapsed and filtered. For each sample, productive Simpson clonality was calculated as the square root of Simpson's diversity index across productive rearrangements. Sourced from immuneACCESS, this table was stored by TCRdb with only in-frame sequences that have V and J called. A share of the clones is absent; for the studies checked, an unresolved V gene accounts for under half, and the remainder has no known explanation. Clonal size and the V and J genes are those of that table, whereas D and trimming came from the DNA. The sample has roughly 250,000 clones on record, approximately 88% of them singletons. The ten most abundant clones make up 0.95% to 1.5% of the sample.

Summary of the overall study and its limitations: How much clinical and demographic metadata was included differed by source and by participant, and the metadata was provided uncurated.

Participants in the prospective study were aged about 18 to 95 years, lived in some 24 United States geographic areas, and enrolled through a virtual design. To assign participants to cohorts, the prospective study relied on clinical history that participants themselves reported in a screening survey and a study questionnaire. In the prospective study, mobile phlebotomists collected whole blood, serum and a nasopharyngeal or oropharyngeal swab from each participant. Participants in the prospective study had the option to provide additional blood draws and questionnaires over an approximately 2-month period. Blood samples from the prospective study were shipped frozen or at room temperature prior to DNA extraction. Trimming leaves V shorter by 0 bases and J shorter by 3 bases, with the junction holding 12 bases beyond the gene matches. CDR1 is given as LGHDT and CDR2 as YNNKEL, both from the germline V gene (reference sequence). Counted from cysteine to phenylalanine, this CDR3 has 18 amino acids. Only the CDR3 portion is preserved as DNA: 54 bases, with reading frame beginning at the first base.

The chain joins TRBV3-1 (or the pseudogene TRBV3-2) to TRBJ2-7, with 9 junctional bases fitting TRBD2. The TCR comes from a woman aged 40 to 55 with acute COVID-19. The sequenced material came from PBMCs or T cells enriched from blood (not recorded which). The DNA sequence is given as TGTGCCAGCAGCCAAGATCTTACTAGCGGGCACAATGGCTACGAGCAGTACTTC. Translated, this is CASSQDLTSGHNGYEQYF.